These 15 T cell receptor beta chains were all obtained from the same sample, sequenced in a study of T cell changes during pregnancy in multiple sclerosis (dated by TCRdb to the late 2010s). Libraries were constructed by the immunoSEQ multiplex PCR assay. TCRdb took this table from immuneACCESS and kept in-frame rearrangements with V and J called. Such tables lack part of the clones; where checked against another copy, unresolved V genes explain under half of the gap, and the rest is unexplained. This sample lists about 120,000 clones; approximately 95% were detected once. The ten largest clones add up to 6.2% of the sample. The source material was peripheral blood, sampled before pregnancy. These receptors originate from a female donor with multiple sclerosis, enrolled in a pregnancy study.

Only one count was recorded for this clone. This chain uses TRBV7-9 with TRBJ2-1, with TRBD2 matching 16 bases. Germline loops: CDR1 SEHNR, CDR2 FQNEAQ (reference sequence). Trimming cost V 4 bases and J 0 bases; bases outside gene matches: 6. The CDR3 has 19 amino acids. For the CDR3, the DNA is TGTGCCAGCAGCTATGGGGGACTAGCGGGAGGGAGCTCCTACAATGAGCAGTTCTTC. This codes for CASSYGGLAGGSSYNEQFF.

J is TRBJ1-1 and V is TRBV7-9, with 9 bases identical to TRBD1. The CDR3 spans 14 residues. Germline V gene data show CDR1 as SEHNR and CDR2 as FQNEAQ (reference sequence). This CDR3 reads CVSKQGAGSTEAFF. The CDR3 DNA sequence: TGTGTCTCCAAACAGGGGGCTGGTAGCACTGAAGCTTTCTTT. Full variable domain (missing parts from reference TRBV7-9 and TRBJ1-1): DTGVSQNPRHKITKRGQNVTFRCDPISEHNRLYWYRQTLGQGPEFLTYFQNEAQLEKSRLLSDRFSAERPKGSFSTLEIQRTEQGDSAMYLCVSKQGAGSTEAFFGQGTRLTVV.

This chain connects TRBV19 to TRBJ2-5; TRBD2 might be the D (7 bases). CDR1 LNHDA and CDR2 SQIVND come from the germline V gene (reference sequence). The CDR3 length is 14 residues. V lost 5 bases and J lost 6, with 16 bases in between. CDR3 DNA sequence: TGTGCCAGTAGTTCCGGAGCCGGGGGGCAGACCCAGTACTTC. Its translation: CASSSGAGGQTQYF.

The chain links TRBV5-1 to TRBJ1-2, with D possibly being TRBD1 (6 bases). V was pared by 4 bases and J by 3 bases, with 13 bases between. Germline assignment: CDR1 SGHRS and CDR2 YFSETQ. The CDR3 runs to 14 residues. CDR3 nucleotides: TGCGCCAGCAGCCCACGGACAGATCACTATGGCTACACCTTC. Translated: CASSPRTDHYGYTF.

The DNA for the CDR3 is TGTGCCAGCAGCGAGGGACAGTACACTGAAGCTTTCTTT. This translates into CASSEGQYTEAFF. V usage is TRBV28 and J usage is TRBJ1-1; TRBD1 matches at 7 bases. The junction had 4 bases not matched to a gene; V was cut back by 6 bases and J by 3 bases. Per germline, CDR1 MDHEN and CDR2 SYDVKM. CDR3 length: 13 amino acids.

The chain links TRBV19 to TRBJ2-3; 9 nucleotides align to TRBD2. CDR1 and CDR2 (germline): LNHDA, SQIVND (reference sequence). This CDR3 contains 18 residues. J gave up 4 bases and V 1 base, and 12 bases lay outside the gene matches. The CDR3 nucleotides read TGTGCCAGTAGTATAGGTCGTCCAGCGGGAGGCTTAGCAGATACGCAGTATTTT. Translated: CASSIGRPAGGLADTQYF. Full variable domain (missing parts from reference TRBV19 and TRBJ2-3): DGGITQSPKYLFRKEGQNVTLSCEQNLNHDAMYWYRQDPGQGLRLIYYSQIVNDFQKGDIAEGYSVSREKKESFPLTVTSAQKNPTAFYLCASSIGRPAGGLADTQYFGPGTRLTVL.

The rearrangement uses TRBV9 and TRBJ2-2, with TRBD2 matching 9 bases. J was trimmed by 6 bases and V by 4 bases; bases with no gene match: 4. Germline CDR1 is SGDLS and CDR2 is YYNGEE. The CDR3 totals 14 residues. CDR3 loop: CASSRTSESGELFF. CDR3 DNA: TGTGCCAGCAGCCGGACTAGCGAATCCGGGGAGCTGTTTTTT.

This clone appeared once. V and J are TRBV6-5 and TRBJ1-6; no firm D call. V lost 0 bases and J lost 6, with 12 bases in between. This CDR3 region has 16 residues. Germline V gives CDR1 MNHEY, CDR2 SVGAGI. CDR3 sequence: CASSYSEGSRNSPLHF. CDR3 coding DNA: TGTGCCAGCAGTTACTCAGAGGGATCTCGTAATTCACCCCTCCACTTT.

V is TRBV28 and J is TRBJ1-1; a weak D match, TRBD1 (5 bases). The CDR3 is 16 residues long. V was shortened by 2 bases and J by 5 bases, with 18 bases between the two germline ends. CDR1 is MDHEN, CDR2 SYDVKM, per germline. CDR3 loop: CASSLGGRGSRTEAFF. The CDR3 DNA is TGTGCCAGCAGTTTAGGGGGGAGGGGCAGTCGGACTGAAGCTTTCTTT.

This chain links TRBV19 with TRBJ2-5; 8 bases fit TRBD2. This CDR3 has 13 residues. Germline CDR1 reads LNHDA; CDR2 reads SQIVND (reference sequence). The ends lost 6 bases at V and 4 bases at J; junction bases unmatched: 4. This chain's CDR3 is CASRQAGVETQYF. The CDR3 nucleotides are TGTGCCAGTAGGCAAGCGGGAGTAGAGACCCAGTACTTC.

This chain links TRBV5-1 with TRBJ2-2; TRBD1 matches 9 bases. The J segment lost 1 base and the V segment lost 3 bases, leaving 13 bases of the junction unmatched. CDR3 size: 19 residues. Germline CDR1 and CDR2: SGHRS and YFSETQ. CDR3 nucleotides: TGCGCCAGCAGCTCGACTACAGGGGGCCGGGGGGTGAACACCGGGGAGCTGTTTTTT. This encodes CASSSTTGGRGVNTGELFF.

This clone was recorded a few times. V and J are TRBV6-5 and TRBJ1-2, with 7 bases fitting TRBD1. The ends lost 8 bases at V and 6 bases at J; junction bases unmatched: 9. Germline assignment: CDR1 MNHEY and CDR2 SVGAGI. The CDR3 extends over 13 amino acids. The CDR3 spells CASYRQGVDGYTF. The DNA of the CDR3 is TGTGCCAGCTATCGACAGGGCGTCGATGGCTACACCTTC.

The chain couples TRBV19 to TRBJ1-5, with D perhaps matching TRBD1 (5 bases). This CDR3 is built from 14 residues. CDR1 and CDR2 (germline): LNHDA, SQIVND (reference sequence). CDR3 sequence: CAVAGEGFNQPQHF. The DNA for the CDR3 is TGTGCAGTAGCCGGGGAGGGGTTCAATCAGCCCCAGCATTTT.

This chain links TRBV19 with TRBJ1-1; TRBD1 agrees at 8 bases. Unmatched junction bases numbered 8, after V lost 5 bases and J lost 3 bases. Germline lookup yields CDR1 LNHDA and CDR2 SQIVND (reference sequence). The CDR3 totals 15 residues. CDR3 DNA sequence: TGTGCCAGTAGTGCGGACAGGGAATGGGACACTGAAGCTTTCTTT. Its protein is CASSADREWDTEAFF.

The genes are TRBV6-1 and TRBJ2-6; perhaps TRBD2 as D (6 bases). Germline CDR1 reads MNHNS; CDR2 reads SASEGT. Trimming removed 4 bases at V and 4 bases at J, with 17 bases between. The CDR3 is 17 amino acids. This chain's CDR3 is CASSVIPGVGGANVLTF. The CDR3 DNA reads as TGTGCCAGCAGTGTTATTCCGGGAGTCGGCGGGGCCAACGTCCTGACTTTC.